The next 7 T cell receptor beta chains were all read from a single sample in a study of CD8 T cells in ankylosing spondylitis. Study results and limitations: A TCR beta motif of several highly homologous variants seemed to mark ankylosing spondylitis blood.

TCRdb fed the 5' RACE reads into MiXCR, producing one record per CDR3 protein. Seen here are 400,000 to 450,000 distinct CDR3 sequences, 15% to 20% observed once, and the top ten hold approximately 1%. No antigen has been assigned to these receptors. Sequenced material: blood, either unsorted or a sorted T cell fraction (not recorded which). The receptors originated from a male donor with ankylosing spondylitis.

The chain employs TRBV6-5 and TRBJ2-3, with D unresolved. In germline, CDR1 is MNHEY, CDR2 SVGAGI. Trimming took 0 bases from V and 6 from J, leaving 13 bases between them. The CDR3 is 15 amino acids. The DNA of the CDR3 is TGTGCCAGCAGTTACTCGGGGTTCGTTGAGGATACGCAGTATTTT. This sequence encodes CASSYSGFVEDTQYF.

V usage is TRBV10-3 and J usage is TRBJ2-1; 7 positions match TRBD1. V dropped 5 bases and J dropped 6; count of bases not matched to a gene: 4. The CDR3 sequence is 13 residues long. In germline, CDR1 is ENHRY, CDR2 SYGVKD. The CDR3 DNA is TGTGCCATCAGTCCCGACAGGGCCAATGAGCAGTTCTTC. This gives the protein CAISPDRANEQFF.

V usage is TRBV6-4 and J usage is TRBJ2-1, with D unclear. Between the trimmed V and J ends, which lost 4 bases and 8 bases, there was a span of 12 bases. CDR3 length equals 13 residues. Germline V lookup: CDR1 MRHNA, CDR2 SNTAGT. The CDR3 sequence: CASSGQVGHEQFF. In DNA, the CDR3 is TGTGCCAGCAGTGGCCAGGTAGGCCATGAGCAGTTCTTC.

This clonotype was picked up a small number of times. The V and J genes are TRBV3-1 and TRBJ2-2; the D gene is possibly TRBD2 (5 bases). The CDR3 runs to 15 residues. V lost 4 bases to trimming and J lost 3 bases, with 12 bases between them. In germline, CDR1 is LGHDT, CDR2 YNNKEL (reference sequence). The CDR3 is CASSPRGLYTGELFF. CDR3 nucleotides: TGTGCCAGCAGCCCGCGAGGACTGTACACCGGGGAGCTGTTTTTT. Supplemented by reference TRBV3-1 and TRBJ2-2, the full variable domain reads DTAVSQTPKYLVTQMGNDKSIKCEQNLGHDTMYWYKQDSKKFLKIMFSYNNKELIINETVPNRFSPKSPDKAHLNLHINSLELGDSAVYFCASSPRGLYTGELFFGEGSRLTVL.

This chain links TRBV20-1 with TRBJ1-2; maybe TRBD1 (6 bases). From germline, CDR1 is DFQATT and CDR2 SNEGSKA (reference sequence). Trimming took off 2 bases at V and 6 bases at J, with 16 bases between the two ends. This CDR3 spans 14 amino acids. The CDR3 DNA reads as TGCAGTGCTAGACGTAACGGACAGCATGATGGCTACACCTTC. It codes for CSARRNGQHDGYTF.

As concerns this clonotype: Relative to the germline gene, one junction end is altered; a read error may explain this. The chain carries TRBV12-3 or TRBV12-4 and TRBJ2-2, with a tentative D call TRBD2 (6 bases). The CDR3 runs 17 residues. The CDR3 spells CARRSLPGAETTGELFF. CDR3 sequence (DNA): TGTGCCCGCAGATCGCTCCCGGGAGCTGAGACCACCGGGGAGCTGTTTTTT.

This chain joins TRBV7-2 and TRBJ2-4, with a tentative D call TRBD2 (5 bases). Per germline, CDR1 SGHTA and CDR2 FQGNSA. The CDR3 consists of 15 residues. V lost 2 bases and J lost 3, with 11 bases in between. The CDR3 sequence is CASSLTGEGKNIQYF. Written as DNA, the CDR3 is TGTGCCAGCAGCTTAACCGGGGAAGGCAAAAACATTCAGTACTTC.